The 28 T cell receptor beta chains below all came from one sample that was sequenced in a study of Graves' ophthalmopathy and Graves' hyperthyroidism. Researchers took RNA transcripts and amplified TCR beta CDR3 regions from them. First-round RT-PCR with HTBI primers preceded a second-round multiplex PCR. TCRdb passed the multiplex PCR reads through MiXCR, listing each CDR3 protein once. The sample holds 500,000 to 700,000 distinct CDR3 sequences, about a fifth seen once. The source material was peripheral blood. All receptors derive from a woman younger than 30 with stable Graves' hyperthyroidism. Some clones in this sample may be carry-over from other donors' samples.

This clonotype was counted at least ten times. In nucleotides, the CDR3 is TGTGCCACCAGTGAGGCGGGGACAGGAAACACTGAAGCTTTCTTT. It encodes CATSEAGTGNTEAFF. V usage is TRBV24-1 and J usage is TRBJ1-1; 8 nucleotides line up with TRBD1. Trimming cost V 4 bases and J 2 bases; bases outside gene matches: 5. CDR1 is KGHDR and CDR2 is SFDVKD in the germline V gene. The CDR3 runs to 15 residues.

The chain uses TRBV6-2 or TRBV6-3 and TRBJ2-5; either TRBD1 or TRBD2 may fit D (6 bases each). Germline V gives CDR1 MNHEY, CDR2 SVGEGT. This CDR3 has 15 residues. The ends were cut back, 6 bases at V and 2 bases at J, with 16 bases in the middle. CDR3 loop: CASSHGGEGQETQYF. DNA for the CDR3: TGTGCCAGCAGCCACGGGGGCGAGGGTCAAGAGACCCAGTACTTC.

This clonotype was seen many times. The chain couples TRBV10-3 to TRBJ2-7; tentatively, D is TRBD1 or TRBD2 (5 bases each). Trimming removed 0 bases from V and 0 bases from J, with 15 bases in between. The CDR3 contains 17 residues. Germline values: CDR1 ENHRY, CDR2 SYGVKD. DNA of the CDR3: TGTGCCATCAGTGAGTCGGTTGGGACGGGTAACTCCTACGAGCAGTACTTC. It encodes CAISESVGTGNSYEQYF.

The sample holds one count of this clonotype. This chain joins TRBV28 and TRBJ2-7, with TRBD2 matching over 13 bases. V lost 6 bases, J lost 3 bases, and 8 bases stayed unmatched. Per the germline V gene, CDR1 is MDHEN and CDR2 is SYDVKM. CDR3 length: 16 amino acids. The CDR3 DNA reads as TGTGCCAGCAGCCACACGCGACTAGCGGGAGGCTACGAGCAGTACTTC. Translation gives CASSHTRLAGGYEQYF.

In this sample, this clonotype turned up a few times. The junction departs from the called germline gene at one end, perhaps through a read error. This sequence joins TRBV19 and TRBJ2-4, with D tentatively TRBD2 (5 bases). The CDR3 extends over 17 amino acids. Germline assignment: CDR1 LNHDA and CDR2 SQIVND (reference sequence). Here the CDR3 reads CASSIGQILLAKNIKYF. In DNA, the CDR3 is TGTGCCAGTAGTATCGGGCAGATCCTCCTAGCCAAAAACATTAAGTACTTC.

This clonotype came up many times. The V gene is TRBV5-1, the J gene TRBJ1-1; TRBD1 agrees at 9 bases. The CDR3 loop spans 17 amino acids. Germline V gene data show CDR1 as SGHRS and CDR2 as YFSETQ. V was pared by 0 bases and J by 1 base, with 7 bases of the junction left unmatched. CDR3 protein: CASSLVQGANWNTEAFF. The CDR3, as DNA: TGCGCCAGCAGCTTGGTACAGGGGGCCAACTGGAACACTGAAGCTTTCTTT.

This clonotype was detected a few times. This rearrangement joins TRBV5-5 to TRBJ2-2, with 9 bases aligning to TRBD2. This CDR3 is 16 amino acids long. The V gene end was trimmed by 6 bases and the J gene end by 4 bases; junction bases not matched to a gene: 10. Germline lookup yields CDR1 SGHKS and CDR2 YYEKEE (reference sequence). The CDR3 here is CASNPLAGGPTGELFF. CDR3 DNA sequence: TGTGCCAGCAACCCCCTCGCGGGGGGGCCCACCGGGGAGCTGTTTTTT. Combining the CDR3 with reference TRBV5-5 and TRBJ2-2 gives the whole variable domain DAGVTQSPTHLIKTRGQQVTLRCSPISGHKSVSWYQQVLGQGPQFIFQYYEKEERGRGNFPDRFSARQFPNYSSELNVNALLLGDSALYLCASNPLAGGPTGELFFGEGSRLTVL.

At least ten counts were recorded for this clonotype. This rearrangement joins TRBV12-3 or TRBV12-4 to TRBJ1-1; 7 bases are shared with TRBD1. The CDR3 contains 14 residues. V gave up 5 bases and J gave up 2 bases; unmatched junction bases: 5. The CDR3 is CASSLWDSNTEAFF. The CDR3 nucleotides are TGTGCCAGCAGTCTATGGGACAGCAACACTGAAGCTTTCTTT.

This clonotype was observed many times. The chain is built from TRBV28 and TRBJ2-2; D remains unclear. Germline CDR1 and CDR2: MDHEN and SYDVKM. The length of the CDR3 is 13 residues. Trimming shortened V by 6 bases and J by 1 base, and 6 bases separated the two germline ends. The CDR3 spells CASRSGNTGELFF. In DNA, the CDR3 is TGTGCCAGCAGGTCAGGGAACACCGGGGAGCTGTTTTTT. Complete variable domain (other parts from reference TRBV28 and TRBJ2-2): DVKVTQSSRYLVKRTGEKVFLECVQDMDHENMFWYRQDPGLGLRLIYFSYDVKMKEKGDIPEGYSVSREKKERFSLILESASTNQTSMYLCASRSGNTGELFFGEGSRLTVL.

This clonotype was detected only a few times. V usage is TRBV12-3 or TRBV12-4 and J usage is TRBJ2-7, with 10 bases lining up with TRBD1. With V trimmed by 3 bases and J by 4 bases, 9 bases remained unmatched. This CDR3 is 16 amino acids long. Here the CDR3 DNA reads TGTGCCAGCAGTTTGTCCCGGGACAGGGGTCATTACGAGCAGTACTTC. This sequence encodes CASSLSRDRGHYEQYF.

This clonotype was detected many times. The chain joins TRBV28 to TRBJ2-2; the D gene is possibly TRBD1 (5 bases). The CDR3 covers 14 residues. Trimming cost V 7 bases and J 1 base, with 10 bases left between them. Germline V gene lookup returns CDR1 MDHEN and CDR2 SYDVKM. CDR3 in amino acids: CASTTGQNTGELFF. Here the CDR3 DNA reads TGTGCCAGCACCACCGGACAGAACACCGGGGAGCTGTTTTTT.

Concerning this clonotype: As the CDR3 is not closed by the conserved phenylalanine or tryptophan, this likely results from a read error. The chain combines TRBV12-3 or TRBV12-4 with TRBJ2-7; 8 bases fit TRBD2. Losses at the gene ends were 5 bases for V and 2 bases for J; bases not matched to a gene: 5. CDR3 length equals 14 residues. The CDR3 region has the DNA TGTGCCAGCAGTCTGCTAGCGGGTGCCTACGAGCAGTACTGC. It yields the protein CASSLLAGAYEQYC.

This clonotype was seen repeatedly, ten times or more. J is TRBJ2-7 and V is TRBV5-1, with 8 bases lining up with TRBD2. From germline, CDR1 is SGHRS and CDR2 YFSETQ. The J segment lost 2 bases and the V segment lost 2 bases, leaving 6 bases of the junction unmatched. The CDR3 covers 15 residues. CDR3 coding DNA: TGCGCCAGCAGCTTACTCGGGACTAGGGCCTACGAGCAGTACTTC. Translated, it gives CASSLLGTRAYEQYF.

A few counts support this clonotype. This chain connects TRBV6-5 to TRBJ2-5; either TRBD1 or TRBD2 may supply D (6 bases each). Trimming took off 4 bases at V and 5 bases at J, with 17 bases between the two ends. CDR3 length: 15 residues. Germline V CDR1 and CDR2: MNHEY, SVGAGI. Written as DNA, the CDR3 is TGTGCCAGCAGTTCGCTCTCGGGGGCCGGGGAGACCCAGTACTTC. Amino acid sequence: CASSSLSGAGETQYF.

This clonotype showed up many times. The genes are TRBV11-2 and TRBJ2-7; 9 bases fit TRBD2. Germline V gene lookup returns CDR1 SGHAT and CDR2 FQNNGV. The junction had 6 bases not matched to a gene; V was cut back by 3 bases and J by 3 bases. The CDR3 sequence is 15 residues long. The CDR3 bases are TGTGCCAGCAGCTTTCGCGGGGGGGAGATCTACGAGCAGTACTTC. This codes for CASSFRGGEIYEQYF.

This clonotype was seen more than once but under ten times. This chain uses TRBV19 with TRBJ1-1; TRBD1 aligns across 8 bases. Germline CDR1 is LNHDA and CDR2 is SQIVND (reference sequence). V shed 7 bases and J 4 bases; nucleotides not matched to a gene: 5. The CDR3 has 13 residues. CDR3 sequence reads: CASTTTGGTEAFF. CDR3 bases: TGTGCCAGTACCACCACAGGGGGCACTGAAGCTTTCTTT.

This clonotype was observed many times. The chain uses TRBV7-2 and TRBJ2-7, with D perhaps TRBD2 (5 bases). This CDR3 region has 15 residues. The germline V gene encodes CDR1 SGHTA and CDR2 FQGNSA. The V gene lost 3 bases and the J gene lost 9 bases, with 21 bases spanning the gap. CDR3 loop: CASSFGDRLLRGQYF. The CDR3 DNA is TGTGCCAGCAGCTTTGGGGATAGACTACTACGAGGGCAGTACTTC.

The rearrangement joins TRBV19 to TRBJ1-1; D gene ambiguous. The CDR3 is 13 residues long. V gave up 6 bases and J gave up 1 base, with 9 bases separating them. In germline, CDR1 is LNHDA, CDR2 SQIVND (reference sequence). The CDR3 loop reads CASRGQKNTEAFF. CDR3 in DNA: TGTGCCAGTAGAGGCCAGAAGAACACTGAAGCTTTCTTT.

This clonotype was detected many times. V gene TRBV12-3 or TRBV12-4 combines with J gene TRBJ1-5, with TRBD1 matching 12 bases. The CDR3 totals 16 residues. V trimming: 5 bases; J trimming: 11 bases; junction bases outside the gene matches: 13. In nucleotides, the CDR3 is TGTGCCAGCAGTGGGGGGACAGGGGGCTCATCTGGGGCCCAGCATTTT. Its protein is CASSGGTGGSSGAQHF.

This clonotype has ten or more counts. This chain connects TRBV28 to TRBJ2-7; 7 nucleotides match TRBD2. The CDR3 has 17 residues. Trimming at V came to 3 bases and at J to 2 bases, leaving 13 bases not matched to a gene. Per the germline V gene, CDR1 is MDHEN and CDR2 is SYDVKM. This chain's CDR3 is CASSLASAGARPYEQYF. The CDR3 region has the DNA TGTGCCAGCAGTTTGGCTTCCGCGGGAGCTCGGCCCTACGAGCAGTACTTC. Drawing the rest from reference TRBV28 and TRBJ2-7, the complete variable domain is DVKVTQSSRYLVKRTGEKVFLECVQDMDHENMFWYRQDPGLGLRLIYFSYDVKMKEKGDIPEGYSVSREKKERFSLILESASTNQTSMYLCASSLASAGARPYEQYFGPGTRLTVT.

This clonotype was counted many times. The chain uses TRBV28 and TRBJ2-7; possible D gene TRBD2, 5 bases. The CDR3 length is 13 residues. Trimming cost V 10 bases and J 2 bases, with 15 bases left between them. Germline CDR1 and CDR2: MDHEN and SYDVKM. The CDR3 DNA follows: TGTGCCATACGGGCGGGCCGCGCCTACGAGCAGTACTTC. Translating gives CAIRAGRAYEQYF.

In its sample, this clonotype was seen many times. One end of the junction does not line up with germline, which may come from a read error. The genes are TRBV20-1 and TRBJ2-7; TRBD2 agrees at 10 bases. This CDR3 has 13 residues. The germline V gene has CDR1 DFQATT and CDR2 SNEGSKA (reference sequence). CDR3: CSALRTSGTPSNF. The CDR3 DNA reads TGCAGTGCCCTCCGGACTAGCGGCACACCTTCTAACTTC.

This chain connects TRBV5-1 to TRBJ2-6; 7 positions match TRBD1. V shed 2 bases, J shed 2 bases, and the junction held 1 base outside the gene matches. This CDR3 is built from 15 residues. CDR1 and CDR2 (germline): SGHRS, YFSETQ. CDR3 amino acids: CASSLQGPGANVLTF. CDR3 DNA: TGCGCCAGCAGCTTACAGGGGCCTGGGGCCAACGTCCTGACTTTC.

This clonotype has a count of ten or more. The chain recombines TRBV13 with TRBJ1-5; D call uncertain. With 3 bases removed from V and 7 bases from J, the gap between germline ends came to 7 bases. Germline V CDR1 and CDR2: PRHDT, FYEKMQ (reference sequence). CDR3 length: 12 amino acids. This CDR3 is CASSFKGQPQHF. CDR3 sequence (DNA): TGTGCCAGCAGCTTCAAAGGGCAGCCCCAGCATTTT.

This clonotype was detected ten times or more. The gene calls are TRBV30 and TRBJ1-1, with 7 bases aligning to TRBD1. CDR1 is GTSNPN and CDR2 is SVGIG in the germline V gene (reference sequence). CDR3 length: 12 amino acids. Losses at the gene ends were 2 bases for V and 8 bases for J; bases not matched to a gene: 5. The CDR3: CAWSKQGIEAFF. In nucleotides, the CDR3 is TGTGCCTGGAGTAAACAGGGGATCGAAGCTTTCTTT.

This clonotype was picked up many times. V usage is TRBV20-1 and J usage is TRBJ2-7, with TRBD1 matching over 9 bases. V dropped 1 base and J dropped 5; count of bases not matched to a gene: 9. This CDR3 spans 15 amino acids. Germline V gives CDR1 DFQATT, CDR2 SNEGSKA (reference sequence). CDR3 sequence reads: CSARVGQGSSDEQYF. The CDR3 nucleotides read TGCAGTGCTAGAGTGGGACAGGGTAGTTCGGACGAGCAGTACTTC.

This clonotype was seen repeatedly, ten times or more. The J gene is TRBJ1-2, the V gene TRBV6-5, with D unclear. Trimming took 3 bases from V and 4 from J, leaving 18 bases between them. The CDR3 extends over 16 amino acids. The germline gives CDR1 MNHEY, CDR2 SVGAGI. The CDR3 is CASSYTSARPIYGYTF. CDR3 DNA sequence: TGTGCCAGCAGTTATACATCCGCTAGACCCATCTATGGCTACACCTTC.

CDR3 coding DNA: TGTGCCAGCAGCTTGGGATCCGCGCGAGGCTATGGCTACACCTTC. Protein sequence: CASSLGSARGYGYTF. V usage is TRBV5-6 and J usage is TRBJ1-2; D gene unclear. Germline lookup yields CDR1 SGHDT and CDR2 YYEEEE. This CDR3 is built from 15 residues. V gave up 0 bases and J gave up 4 bases, with 13 bases separating them.